These T cell receptor beta chains were read from a single sample in a study of T cells in Graves' hyperthyroidism and ophthalmopathy. Via MiXCR, TCRdb re-called the multiplex PCR reads, giving one row per CDR3 protein. Among about 500,000 distinct CDR3 sequences, roughly a sixth were seen once, and the ten largest hold around 17%. The sequenced sample consisted of blood. The source is a woman aged 18-35 years with Graves' ophthalmopathy. CDR3s include the opening cysteine and the closing phenylalanine or tryptophan. Fields, in order: J gene, V gene, clone size, D gene, CDR3 DNA, CDR3 protein. D genes are given only for firm matches. Only part of the rows carry a size: once, few, many, or a class if the clone is expanded.

J: TRBJ1-1; V: TRBV20-1; size: many; D: .; DNA: TGCAGCGCGTTCTTTAACACTGAAGCTTTCTTT; CDR3: CSAFFNTEAFF
J: TRBJ1-2; V: TRBV20-1; size: .; D: TRBD1; DNA: TGCAGTGCGGGTCCCTCTCTTCGACAGGGAATGTACTATGGCTACACCTTC; CDR3: CSAGPSLRQGMYYGYTF
J: TRBJ1-2; V: TRBV9; size: few; D: TRBD1; DNA: TGTGCCAGCAGCGTAGCTCACAGGGGCTCGATCTATGGCTACACCTTC; CDR3: CASSVAHRGSIYGYTF
J: TRBJ1-1; V: TRBV11-2; size: many; D: .; DNA: TGTGCCAGCACCCGACCCGGGGGAAAGGACACTGAAGCTTTCTTT; CDR3: CASTRPGGKDTEAFF
J: TRBJ1-6; V: TRBV11-2; size: few; D: .; DNA: TGTGCCAGCAGCTTAATGAGGGGCTTTCTTGGTAATTCACCCCTCCACTTT; CDR3: CASSLMRGFLGNSPLHF
J: TRBJ1-6; V: TRBV6-1; size: .; D: .; DNA: TGTGCCAGCAGTGGCGCGATGGGCCAGTTTCATAATTCACCCCTCCACTTT; CDR3: CASSGAMGQFHNSPLHF
J: TRBJ1-2; V: TRBV7-8; size: few; D: .; DNA: TGTGCCAGCAGCTTACAGGAAATTTATGGCTACACCTTC; CDR3: CASSLQEIYGYTF
J: TRBJ2-7; V: TRBV12-3/TRBV12-4; size: few; D: TRBD1; DNA: TGTGCCAGCAGAGCTCGGGACAGGGGCTACGAGCAGTACTTC; CDR3: CASRARDRGYEQYF
J: TRBJ1-6; V: TRBV27; size: .; D: .; DNA: TGTGCCAGCCAAGTTTCACCCCTCCACTTT; CDR3: CASQVSPLHF
J: TRBJ1-2; V: TRBV9; size: .; D: TRBD1; DNA: TGTGCCAGCAGCGGGAGGGGGCTTAACTATGGCTACACCTTC; CDR3: CASSGRGLNYGYTF
J: TRBJ2-5; V: TRBV4-1; size: .; D: TRBD2; DNA: TGCGCCAGCAGCATCGGGCTAGCGGAAGAGACCCAGTACTTC; CDR3: CASSIGLAEETQYF
J: TRBJ1-2; V: TRBV14; size: once; D: TRBD1; DNA: TGTGCCAGCAGTCACTACAGGGGAGATAACTATGGCTACACCTTC; CDR3: CASSHYRGDNYGYTF
J: TRBJ2-3; V: TRBV28; size: many; D: TRBD2; DNA: TGTGCCAGCAGTTTAACCTTTGGACTAGCGGGTACAGATACGCAGTATTTT; CDR3: CASSLTFGLAGTDTQYF
J: TRBJ2-2; V: TRBV7-3; size: .; D: .; DNA: .; CDR3: CASSLLPTPGSCFF
J: TRBJ2-1; V: TRBV30; size: many; D: TRBD1; DNA: TGTGCCTGGACAGGACAGGGGGTTAGTGAGCAGTTCTTC; CDR3: CAWTGQGVSEQFF
J: TRBJ2-2; V: TRBV5-1; size: few; D: TRBD2; DNA: TGCGCCAGCAGCTTGGAAGCGGGGGGGCCCATAGGCGGGGAGCTGTTTTTT; CDR3: CASSLEAGGPIGGELFF
J: TRBJ1-2; V: TRBV28; size: many; D: .; DNA: TGTGCCAGCAGTTACGGGTTGTCGGACTATGGCTACACCTTC; CDR3: CASSYGLSDYGYTF
J: TRBJ2-7; V: TRBV30; size: .; D: TRBD1; DNA: TGTGCCTCAAATAGGGGGCGAAGGGGTGGCGAGCAGTACTTC; CDR3: CASNRGRRGGEQYF
J: TRBJ1-1; V: TRBV9; size: few; D: .; DNA: TGTGCCAGCAGCGGCCCTAGGGGACCGGGGGGCACTGAAGCTTTCTTT; CDR3: CASSGPRGPGGTEAFF
J: TRBJ1-1; V: TRBV11-2; size: many; D: TRBD1; DNA: TGTGCCAGCAGCTTAGAGGGGACAGAGCTGGCTGAAGCTTTCTTT; CDR3: CASSLEGTELAEAFF
J: TRBJ1-5; V: TRBV2; size: many; D: .; DNA: TGTGCCAGCAGTGAAACGGGAGGCAATCAGCCCCAGCATTTT; CDR3: CASSETGGNQPQHF
J: TRBJ1-1; V: TRBV12-3/TRBV12-4; size: many; D: TRBD1; DNA: TGTGCCAGCAGTTTTGGGGGACAGATTAACACTGAAGCTTTCTTT; CDR3: CASSFGGQINTEAFF
J: TRBJ2-3; V: TRBV29-1; size: once; D: TRBD2; DNA: TGCAGCGTTTCCCGAACTAGCGGGAGCACAGATACGCAGTATTTT; CDR3: CSVSRTSGSTDTQYF
J: TRBJ2-7; V: TRBV20-1; size: .; D: TRBD2; DNA: TGCAGTGCACTTCGGACTAGCGGGGGGGTCCTCCACGAGCAGTACTTC; CDR3: CSALRTSGGVLHEQYF
J: TRBJ2-1; V: TRBV10-3; size: .; D: TRBD2; DNA: TGTGCCATCACCCTAGCGGGGGGGCTCAATGAGCAGTTCTTC; CDR3: CAITLAGGLNEQFF
J: TRBJ2-1; V: TRBV3-1; size: many; D: .; DNA: TGTGCCAGCAGCCAAGATTTCCAGGGCTACAATGAGCAGTTCTTC; CDR3: CASSQDFQGYNEQFF
J: TRBJ2-1; V: TRBV30; size: few; D: .; DNA: TGTGTCTGGACTCCCTCGGGGGAGCAGTTCTTC; CDR3: CVWTPSGEQFF
J: TRBJ2-3; V: TRBV3-1; size: many; D: .; DNA: TGTGCCAGCAGTTCCATTTCCCGGGACCGATACCTAGATACGCAGTATTTT; CDR3: CASSSISRDRYLDTQYF
J: TRBJ2-5; V: TRBV6-1; size: .; D: TRBD1; DNA: TGTGCCAGCAGTGGGGGGACAGGGGTAGAGACCCAGTACTTC; CDR3: CASSGGTGVETQYF
J: TRBJ2-3; V: TRBV5-6; size: many; D: TRBD2; DNA: TGTGCCAGCAGCTTGGGGACTAGCGGGGGGCCCGCAGATACGCAGTATTTT; CDR3: CASSLGTSGGPADTQYF
J: TRBJ2-7; V: TRBV27; size: few; D: TRBD2; DNA: TGTGCCAGCAGTTTACGGAAAAGCGGGAGTCACTCCTACGAGCAGTACTTC; CDR3: CASSLRKSGSHSYEQYF
J: TRBJ2-5; V: TRBV4-3; size: .; D: .; DNA: TGCGCCAGCAGCCAAGACGTTTTTGTGTACCAAGAGACCCAGTACTTC; CDR3: CASSQDVFVYQETQYF
J: TRBJ2-7; V: TRBV19; size: few; D: .; DNA: TGTGCCAGTAGTATAGAGGGTTCAGGGGGGGACGAGCAGTACTTC; CDR3: CASSIEGSGGDEQYF
J: TRBJ2-7; V: TRBV12-3/TRBV12-4; size: few; D: .; DNA: TGTGCCAGCAGTCCGCAACGGGGAGCCTACGAGCAGTACTTC; CDR3: CASSPQRGAYEQYF
J: TRBJ2-2; V: TRBV30; size: .; D: TRBD1; DNA: TGTGCCTGGAGTAACGCAGGGGGAACCGGGGAGCTGTTTTTT; CDR3: CAWSNAGGTGELFF
J: TRBJ2-2; V: TRBV7-2; size: few; D: .; DNA: TGTGCCAGCAGCCATGGGTCCGGGGAGCTGTTTTTT; CDR3: CASSHGSGELFF
J: TRBJ2-1; V: TRBV6-1; size: .; D: TRBD2; DNA: TGTGCCAGCAGTGAAGCTGTAGCGGGAGGGTCCTACAATGAGCAGTTCTTC; CDR3: CASSEAVAGGSYNEQFF
J: TRBJ1-1; V: TRBV5-6; size: many; D: TRBD1; DNA: TGTGCCAGCAGCTTGGGTTTGGGACAGGCCGGGGCTTTCTTT; CDR3: CASSLGLGQAGAFF
J: TRBJ1-2; V: TRBV27; size: many; D: .; DNA: TGTGCCAGCAGTTTGGGCTATGGCAGTGCCTATGGCTACACCTTC; CDR3: CASSLGYGSAYGYTF
J: TRBJ1-1; V: TRBV4-1; size: many; D: .; DNA: TGCGCCAGCAGCCAAGAGAGGGGCACTGAAGCTTTCTTT; CDR3: CASSQERGTEAFF
J: TRBJ2-7; V: TRBV5-1; size: .; D: TRBD2; DNA: TGCGCCAGCAGCTCGGCGGGCGGGGGGTACGAGCAGTACTTC; CDR3: CASSSAGGGYEQYF
J: TRBJ2-2; V: TRBV11-2; size: .; D: .; DNA: TGTGCCAGCAGCTTATTCTTGGGCACCGGGGAGCTGTTTTTT; CDR3: CASSLFLGTGELFF
J: TRBJ2-5; V: TRBV7-2; size: .; D: TRBD2; DNA: TGTGCCAGCAGCTTAGAGGGCGGGGGGGCCCACCAAGAGACCCAGTACTTC; CDR3: CASSLEGGGAHQETQYF
J: TRBJ2-2; V: TRBV29-1; size: .; D: .; DNA: TGCAGCGTTGCCCCTCGACTCACCGGGGAGCTGTTTTTT; CDR3: CSVAPRLTGELFF
J: TRBJ1-6; V: TRBV3-1; size: many; D: .; DNA: TGTGCCAGCAGCCGGGACACCTATAATTCACCCCTCCACTTT; CDR3: CASSRDTYNSPLHF
J: TRBJ2-1; V: TRBV29-1; size: many; D: TRBD1; DNA: TGCAGCGGCAGAGACAGGGGAGGAAACAATGAGCAGTTCTTC; CDR3: CSGRDRGGNNEQFF
J: TRBJ1-1; V: TRBV27; size: .; D: .; DNA: TGTGCCAGCAGTTCGGGCCTGGGGGCGAACACTGAAGCTTTCTTT; CDR3: CASSSGLGANTEAFF
J: TRBJ2-3; V: TRBV5-6; size: many; D: .; DNA: TGTGCCAGCAGCCAAGACCGGGGAAGGAGCACAGATACGCAGTATTTT; CDR3: CASSQDRGRSTDTQYF